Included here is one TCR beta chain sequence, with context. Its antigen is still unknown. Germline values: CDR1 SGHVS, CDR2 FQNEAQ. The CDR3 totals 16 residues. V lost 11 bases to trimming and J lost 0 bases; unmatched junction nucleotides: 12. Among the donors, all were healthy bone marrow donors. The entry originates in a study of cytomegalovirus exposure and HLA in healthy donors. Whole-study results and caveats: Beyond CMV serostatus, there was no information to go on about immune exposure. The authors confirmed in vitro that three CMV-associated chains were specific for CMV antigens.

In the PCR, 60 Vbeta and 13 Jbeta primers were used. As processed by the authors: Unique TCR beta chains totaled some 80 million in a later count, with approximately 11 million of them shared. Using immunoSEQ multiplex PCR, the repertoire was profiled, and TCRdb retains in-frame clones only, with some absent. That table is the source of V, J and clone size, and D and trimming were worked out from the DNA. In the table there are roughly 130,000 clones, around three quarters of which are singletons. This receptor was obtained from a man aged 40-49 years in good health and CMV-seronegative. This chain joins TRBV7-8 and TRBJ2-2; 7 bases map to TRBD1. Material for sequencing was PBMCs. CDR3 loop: CALTRQGRANTGELFF. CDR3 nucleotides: TGTGCCCTTACTCGACAGGGCCGCGCGAACACCGGGGAGCTGTTTTTT. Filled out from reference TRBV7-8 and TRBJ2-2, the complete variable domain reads GAGVSQSPRYKVAKRGQDVALRCDPISGHVSLFWYQQALGQGPEFLTYFQNEAQLDKSGLPSDRFFAERPEGSVSTLKIQRTQQEDSAVYLCALTRQGRANTGELFFGEGSRLTVL.